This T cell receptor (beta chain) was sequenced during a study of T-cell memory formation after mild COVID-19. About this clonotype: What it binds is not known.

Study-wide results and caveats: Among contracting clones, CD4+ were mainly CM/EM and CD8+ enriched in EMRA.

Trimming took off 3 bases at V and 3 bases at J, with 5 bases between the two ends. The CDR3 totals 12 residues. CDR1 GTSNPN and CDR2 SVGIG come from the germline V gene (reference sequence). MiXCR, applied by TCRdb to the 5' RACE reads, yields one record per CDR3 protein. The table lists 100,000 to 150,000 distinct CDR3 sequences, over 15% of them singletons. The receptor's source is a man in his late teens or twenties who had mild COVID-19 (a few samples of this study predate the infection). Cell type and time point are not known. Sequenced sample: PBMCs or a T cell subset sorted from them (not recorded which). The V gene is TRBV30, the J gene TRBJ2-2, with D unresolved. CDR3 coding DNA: TGTGCCTGGAGCATCCACACCGGGGAGCTGTTTTTT. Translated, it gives CAWSIHTGELFF. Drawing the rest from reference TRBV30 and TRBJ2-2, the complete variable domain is SQTIHQWPATLVQPVGSPLSLECTVEGTSNPNLYWYRQAAGRGLQLLFYSVGIGQISSEVPQNLSASRPQDRQFILSSKKLLLSDSGFYLCAWSIHTGELFFGEGSRLTVL.